The 10 T cell receptor beta chains below all came from one sample that was sequenced in a study of T cells in Graves' hyperthyroidism and ophthalmopathy. Authors of the study amplified TCR beta CDR3 regions from RNA transcripts. The TCR CDR3 first-round RT-PCR relied on the HTBI primer set. Via MiXCR, TCRdb re-called the multiplex PCR reads, giving one row per CDR3 protein. The sample includes 560,000 or so distinct CDR3 sequences, roughly 46% seen only once; the top ten take roughly 8.2%. The sample was peripheral blood or thyroid tissue (not recorded which). The receptors stem from a woman between 18 and 30 years old with Graves' hyperthyroidism.

A note on this clonotype: At one boundary the junction diverges from the germline segment, which might be a read error. V usage is TRBV7-2 and J usage is TRBJ2-7; 7 positions agree with TRBD1. The CDR3 has 15 amino acids. In germline, CDR1 is SGHTA, CDR2 FQGNSA. The chain's CDR3 is CASSQVGRGTIEQYF. CDR3 DNA: TGCGCCAGCAGCCAAGTGGGCAGGGGGACCATAGAGCAGTACTTC.

The V gene is TRBV10-3, the J gene TRBJ1-2, with a weak D call TRBD1 (5 bases). This CDR3 contains 10 residues. Trimming shortened V by 7 bases and J by 8 bases, and 8 bases separated the two germline ends. The V gene's germline CDR1 is ENHRY and CDR2 SYGVKD. This CDR3 is CAIKAGGYTF. Here the CDR3 DNA reads TGTGCCATCAAGGCAGGGGGCTACACCTTC.

This clonotype has ten or more counts. The gene calls are TRBV24-1 and TRBJ2-2; D gene ambiguous. V was cut by 9 bases and J by 6 bases, with 7 bases left in between. Germline assignment: CDR1 KGHDR and CDR2 SFDVKD. CDR3 length: 11 residues. The CDR3 loop is CATATAGELFF. The CDR3 coding sequence is TGTGCCACCGCGACGGCCGGGGAGCTGTTTTTT.

This clonotype was seen once. This may arise from a read error, as a much more abundant clone is one base away. The V gene is TRBV9, the J gene TRBJ1-1; D remains ambiguous. The CDR3 spans 15 residues. The V end lost 0 bases, the J end lost 1 base, and 10 bases lay between the germline ends. Germline-derived CDR1 and CDR2 are SGDLS and YYNGEE. The CDR3 spells CASSVEGGRNTEAFF. The CDR3 DNA reads TGTGCCAGCAGCGTAGAGGGAGGACGGAACACTGAAGCTTTCTTT.

The V gene is TRBV12-3 or TRBV12-4, the J gene TRBJ1-1; D uncertain. V shed 6 bases and J shed 2 bases, with 25 bases lying between them. This CDR3 spans 18 amino acids. The CDR3 protein is CASSTGTGGGRRNTEAFF. The CDR3 bases are TGTGCCAGCAGCACCGGTACTGGCGGAGGGCGAAGAAACACTGAAGCTTTCTTT.

Concerning this clonotype itself: This may stem from a read error, because a much larger clone lies one nucleotide away. The chain has TRBV2 and TRBJ1-4, with a tentative D call TRBD1 (5 bases). V was trimmed by 6 bases and J by 10 bases, leaving 18 bases between them. Germline-derived CDR1 and CDR2 are SNHLY and FYNNEI. This CDR3 comprises 14 residues. CDR3 bases: TGTGCCAGCAGGGTCGGGCAGGGAAGTGGAAAACTGTTTTTT. Its protein product is CASRVGQGSGKLFF.

V and J are TRBV2 and TRBJ1-1; the D is unclear. Trimming pared 5 bases from V and 4 bases from J, leaving 14 bases between. The germline V gene encodes CDR1 SNHLY and CDR2 FYNNEI. This CDR3 is built from 14 residues. The CDR3 region has the DNA TGTGCCAGCAGTACATCCAGACCCCCCACTGAAGCTTTCTTT. Its translation is CASSTSRPPTEAFF.

This clonotype was observed a handful of times. The chain uses TRBV5-1 and TRBJ1-4; a weak D match, TRBD1 (5 bases). V was pared by 2 bases and J by 7 bases, with 12 bases between. The CDR3 covers 14 residues. CDR1 is SGHRS and CDR2 is YFSETQ in the germline V gene. This CDR3 is CASSFQGGGEKLFF. The CDR3 bases are TGCGCCAGCAGCTTCCAGGGAGGAGGTGAAAAACTGTTTTTT.

This clonotype was counted between two and nine times. V usage is TRBV19 and J usage is TRBJ1-1; TRBD1 agrees at 10 bases. J lost 4 bases, V lost 5 bases, and 7 bases had no gene match. This CDR3 spans 15 amino acids. Germline CDR1 LNHDA, CDR2 SQIVND (reference sequence). CDR3: CASSVRQGAGTEAFF. The CDR3 DNA follows: TGTGCCAGTAGTGTACGACAGGGGGCCGGCACTGAAGCTTTCTTT.

Comment on this clonotype: This may arise from a read error, as a much more abundant clone is one base away. V and J are TRBV7-9 and TRBJ2-6; D is undetermined. CDR1 and CDR2 (germline): SEHNR, FQNEAQ (reference sequence). CDR3 size: 18 residues. In DNA form, the CDR3 reads TGTACCAGCAGCCGCATACCCTCCCCGCTCGCTGGGGCCAACGTCCTGACTTTC. Encoded protein: CTSSRIPSPLAGANVLTF.